Included here is one T cell receptor beta chain sequence, with context. CDR3 length equals 16 residues. In germline, CDR1 is SGHRS, CDR2 YFSETQ. The V and J ends lost 3 bases and 4 bases, in that order; junction bases with no gene match: 12. The source of the sample is a study of blood T cell repertoires in COVID-19. Study context: There were acute and convalescent COVID-19 samples, and they came from the United States, Italy and Spain.

In the authors' workflow: The authors estimated nucleated cell counts from reference gene primer amplification. Sequenced by immunoSEQ multiplex PCR; TCRdb stores in-frame clones only, minus some. D and trimming come from the DNA, and the V and J calls and clone size come from that table. The sample has approximately 150,000 clones; 87% are singletons. The chain recombines TRBV5-1 with TRBJ2-5; 7 nucleotides line up with TRBD2. The sequenced material came from peripheral blood. This TCR was sampled from an older man with acute or convalescent COVID-19. CDR3 region: CASSWGSLGGTETQYF. CDR3 sequence (DNA): TGCGCCAGCAGCTGGGGGTCTCTGGGAGGGACAGAGACCCAGTACTTC.